The present T cell receptor beta chain was sequenced within a study of identical twins. Regarding the study as a whole: Models underestimated TCR alpha sharing (out-of-frame) in monozygotic twins.

Healthy Caucasians provided all donations. One entry per CDR3 protein results from TCRdb running MiXCR on the 5' RACE reads. The sample has roughly 280,000 distinct CDR3 sequences; roughly 10% are singletons. A few counts support this clonotype. Its antigen remains unidentified. This same sample was also taken into another study, of yellow fever vaccine responses in identical twins. That paper states: The T cell response to vaccination in identical twins was reportedly partly convergent and partly personalized.

The sequence came from a young woman in good health. What was sequenced was CD8+ T cells sorted from blood.

This CDR3 reads CASSQAPGQSYEQYF. In DNA form, the CDR3 reads TGCGCCAGCAGCCAAGCCCCGGGACAGAGCTACGAGCAGTACTTC. The J gene is TRBJ2-7, the V gene TRBV4-3, with 7 bases aligning to TRBD1. J gave up 3 bases and V 1 base, and 6 bases lay outside the gene matches. CDR3 length equals 15 residues. Germline V lookup: CDR1 LGHNA, CDR2 YSLEER.